This T cell receptor beta chain was documented in a study of human T cells and chemical hapten exposure. The overall study: Sensitization used 2% DPC on around 2 cm by around 2 cm upper inner arm skin. Whole-study findings and limits: Alopecia in all donors means immunity may differ from healthy individuals.

In its sample, this clonotype was seen a few times. The antigen is unknown. The time point is: patch test 2, 6 weeks after DPC sensitization. Treatment denoted: therapeutic diphenylcyclopropenone sensitization with weekly scalp DPC. During construction of the library, unique molecular identifiers were attached to individual cDNA molecules for quantitative, reproducible TCR counting. Original methodology: Samples ranged from about 23,224 to 690,600 TCRs, with a median of approximately 100,000. One entry per CDR3 protein results from TCRdb running MiXCR on the RACE reads. It is TCRdb's table, rather than the study itself, that gives the V and J calls and clone size. Of about 400,000 distinct CDR3 sequences in the sample, over 6% were seen once. The V and J ends lost 8 bases and 6 bases, in that order; junction bases with no gene match: 21. This CDR3 is built from 17 residues. Germline assignment: CDR1 MNHEY and CDR2 SMNVEV (reference sequence).

The sequence was collected from a woman in her late teens or twenties with alopecia areata. Some clones in this sample may be carry-over from other donors' samples. The chain has TRBV27 and TRBJ2-7; TRBD1 matches 8 bases. Material: whole blood, obtained in connection with sensitization to the hapten diphenylcyclopropenone (DPC). CDR3 region: CASPPPRLPETGAEQYF. As DNA, the CDR3 is TGTGCCAGCCCTCCCCCCCGCCTCCCCGAGACAGGGGCCGAGCAGTACTTC.